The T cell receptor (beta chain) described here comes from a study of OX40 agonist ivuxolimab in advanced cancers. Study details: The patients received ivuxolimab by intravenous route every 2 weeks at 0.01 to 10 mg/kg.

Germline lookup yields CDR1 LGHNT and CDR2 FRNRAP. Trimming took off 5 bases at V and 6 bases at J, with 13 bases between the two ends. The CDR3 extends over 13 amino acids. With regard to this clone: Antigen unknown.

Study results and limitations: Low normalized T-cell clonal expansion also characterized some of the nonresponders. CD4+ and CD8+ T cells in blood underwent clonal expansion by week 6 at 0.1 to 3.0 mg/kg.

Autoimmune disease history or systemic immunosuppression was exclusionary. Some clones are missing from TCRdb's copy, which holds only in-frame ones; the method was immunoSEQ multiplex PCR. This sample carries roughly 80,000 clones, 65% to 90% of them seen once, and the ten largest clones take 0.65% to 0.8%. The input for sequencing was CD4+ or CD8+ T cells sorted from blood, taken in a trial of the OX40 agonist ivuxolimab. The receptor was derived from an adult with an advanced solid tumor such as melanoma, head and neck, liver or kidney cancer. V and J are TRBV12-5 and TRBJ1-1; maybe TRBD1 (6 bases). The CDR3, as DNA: TGTGCTAGTGGTCAGGGGACCGGGGCTGAAGCTTTCTTT. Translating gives CASGQGTGAEAFF.